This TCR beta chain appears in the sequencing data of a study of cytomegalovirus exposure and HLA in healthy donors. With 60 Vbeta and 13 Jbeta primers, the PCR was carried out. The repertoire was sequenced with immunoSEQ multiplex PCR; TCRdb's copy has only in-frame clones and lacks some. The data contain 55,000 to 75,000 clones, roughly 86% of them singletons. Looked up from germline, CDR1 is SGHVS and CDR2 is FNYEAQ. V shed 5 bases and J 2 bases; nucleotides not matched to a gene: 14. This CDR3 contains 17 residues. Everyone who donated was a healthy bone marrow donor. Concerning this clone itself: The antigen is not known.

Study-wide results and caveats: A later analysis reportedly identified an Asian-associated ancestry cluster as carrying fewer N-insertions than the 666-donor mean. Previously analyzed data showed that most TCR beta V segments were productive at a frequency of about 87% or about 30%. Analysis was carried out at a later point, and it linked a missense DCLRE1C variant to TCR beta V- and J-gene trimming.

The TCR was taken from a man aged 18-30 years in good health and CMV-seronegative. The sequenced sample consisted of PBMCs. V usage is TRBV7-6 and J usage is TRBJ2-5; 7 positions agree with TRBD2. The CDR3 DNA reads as TGTGCCAGCAGCCCGGGGCGGGTTTCGGGGGGTCAAGAGACCCAGTACTTC. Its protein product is CASSPGRVSGGQETQYF.